This TCR beta chain was sequenced for a study of beta chain features in type 1 diabetes. This clone has only a few counts. The antigen remains undetermined. The investigators reverse transcribed all of the isolated RNA, so they sequenced expressed TCRB transcripts. Libraries were prepared by immunoSEQ multiplex PCR; TCRdb keeps only in-frame clonotypes and omits some of them. The table lists 350,000 to 450,000 clones, around an eighth of them singletons. Broader study findings: Type 1 diabetes patients showed a moderate but significant shortening of TCRB CDR3s in all four CD4+ subsets. It was not settled here whether HLA type affects TCRB rearrangement.

Germline V gene data show CDR1 as SQVTM and CDR2 as ANQGSEA. This CDR3 region has 14 residues. V shed 6 bases and J shed 0 bases, with 14 bases lying between them. The chain couples TRBV29-1 to TRBJ1-1; D might be TRBD1 (5 bases). The receptor comes from a woman aged 18-29 years with type 1 diabetes. The source material was naive CD4+ T cells from blood. In nucleotides, the CDR3 is TGCAGCGTCTCACGGGGGGGGATGAACACTGAAGCTTTCTTT. Translation: CSVSRGGMNTEAFF.